Following are 9 T cell receptor beta chains from one sample sequenced in a study of metastatic and nonmetastatic thyroid tumors. TCRdb called clones again from the PCR reads with MiXCR. The sample holds 20,000 to 25,000 clones, about a fifth seen once. The entire patient cohort was treatment-naive prior to thyroid surgery. The material sequenced was blood. The receptors shown here come from a female donor with papillary thyroid cancer or a benign thyroid nodule (not recorded which). Some clones in this sample may be carry-over from other donors' samples.

The table lists this clone with many counts. The CDR3 DNA follows: TGTGCCGCTCGGGCAAGCTCCTACGAGCAGTACTTC. As protein: CAARASSYEQYF. V gene TRBV7-3 combines with J gene TRBJ2-7; D not resolved. V was pared by 11 bases and J by 0 bases, with 11 bases between. Germline V gene data show CDR1 as SGHTA and CDR2 as FQGTGA. The CDR3 is 12 amino acids.

This clone appeared a few times. A read error may produce the germline difference seen at one junction end. The chain couples TRBV6-5 to TRBJ1-1; D gene uncertain. This CDR3 contains 15 residues. CDR1 and CDR2 from the germline V gene are MNHEY and SVGAGI. The CDR3 loop is CSSSYDVPSSAEAFF. The CDR3 DNA reads TGTTCCAGCAGTTACGATGTACCATCTAGCGCTGAAGCTTTCTTT.

This clone was seen many times. This chain joins TRBV12-5 and TRBJ2-1; the match to TRBD2 covers 8 bases. Germline V gene data show CDR1 as LGHNT and CDR2 as FRNRAP. Trimming at V came to 0 bases and at J to 1 base, leaving 11 bases not matched to a gene. The CDR3 totals 19 residues. The CDR3 is CASGLVLAGTRGSYNEQFF. CDR3 DNA: TGTGCTAGTGGTTTGGTTCTCGCCGGGACTAGGGGTTCCTACAATGAGCAGTTCTTC.

This sequence joins TRBV28 and TRBJ1-2, with D tentatively TRBD1 (5 bases). Germline lookup yields CDR1 MDHEN and CDR2 SYDVKM. This CDR3 spans 13 amino acids. V gave up 5 bases and J gave up 10 bases, with 17 bases separating them. The CDR3 DNA sequence: TGTGCCAGCAGTCCAGACGTCGGGGGTGCCTACACCTTC. The encoded protein is CASSPDVGGAYTF.

V and J are TRBV5-1 and TRBJ1-2; D not certain. The CDR3 totals 13 residues. The V gene lost 2 bases and the J gene lost 3 bases, with 8 bases spanning the gap. Germline V lookup: CDR1 SGHRS, CDR2 YFSETQ. CDR3 amino acids: CASSLQWYYGYTF. Written as DNA, the CDR3 is TGCGCCAGCAGCTTACAGTGGTACTATGGCTACACCTTC.

A remark on this clone: A read error may explain this, as a much larger clone is one base away. The rearrangement uses TRBV5-6 and TRBJ1-1; 7 nucleotides line up with TRBD1. The CDR3 spans 14 residues. The germline V gene encodes CDR1 SGHDT and CDR2 YYEEEE. CDR3 nucleotide sequence: TGTGTCAGCACCAGAGGGACAGTCAATCTGGAAGCTTTCTTT. The encoded protein is CVSTRGTVNLEAFF. Supplemented by reference TRBV5-6 and TRBJ1-1, the full variable domain reads DAGVTQSPTHLIKTRGQQVTLRCSPKSGHDTVSWYQQALGQGPQFIFQYYEEEERQRGNFPDRFSGHQFPNYSSELNVNALLLGDSALYLCVSTRGTVNLEAFFGQGTRLTVV.

The sample holds a few counts of this clone. The chain employs TRBV6-1 and TRBJ2-7; D is perhaps TRBD1 or TRBD2 (5 bases each). V was pared by 8 bases and J by 1 base, with 12 bases between. CDR1 is MNHNS and CDR2 is SASEGT in the germline V gene. The CDR3 totals 13 residues. CDR3 sequence: CASSVGESYEQYF. DNA of the CDR3: TGTGCCAGCTCGGTGGGGGAATCCTACGAGCAGTACTTC.

Many counts were recorded for this clone. This chain links TRBV9 with TRBJ2-1, with 7 bases that match TRBD2. CDR1 is SGDLS and CDR2 is YYNGEE in the germline V gene. The V segment lost 0 bases and the J segment 2 bases; nucleotides outside the gene matches: 2. This CDR3 contains 15 residues. CDR3 DNA: TGTGCCAGCAGCGTAGCGGGAGGCACCTACAATGAGCAGTTCTTC. Translated: CASSVAGGTYNEQFF.

Concerning this clone itself: A read error may explain this, as a much larger clone is one base away. The conserved closing phenylalanine or tryptophan is absent in this CDR3, likely reflecting a read error. The chain is built from TRBV6-1 and TRBJ2-1; TRBD2 might be the D (5 bases). V dropped 2 bases and J dropped 7 bases, with 15 bases sitting between them. CDR1 MNHNS and CDR2 SASEGT come from the germline V gene. This CDR3 comprises 15 residues. The CDR3 region has the DNA TGTGCCAGCAGTGAATCCCAGGAGGAGTGGAATGAGCAGTTCTTA. Translation: CASSESQEEWNEQFL.